The TCR beta chain under discussion was sequenced for a study of early T cells in non-severe SARS-CoV-2 infection. Overall study context: RNA in bulk from unsorted whole blood was sequenced, and chains were unpaired. Whole-study results and caveats: A preference for anti-spike CD8 responses marked VDJdb matching, which missed private and CD4 specificities.

This clonotype came up many times. Its target is unknown. Individual cDNA molecules received unique molecular identifiers. One entry per CDR3 protein results from TCRdb running MiXCR on the 5' RACE reads. The table lists under 35,000 distinct CDR3 sequences, over 6.5% of them singletons. The CDR3 length is 14 residues. Trimming shortened V by 5 bases and J by 2 bases, and 14 bases separated the two germline ends. Germline loops: CDR1 DFQATT, CDR2 SNEGSKA (reference sequence). The clonotype was recovered from an adult who was a healthcare worker with PCR-confirmed SARS-CoV-2 infection or an uninfected control (not recorded which). V is TRBV20-1 and J is TRBJ2-3; the D gene is possibly TRBD1 (5 bases). The sequenced sample consisted of whole blood. The CDR3 loop reads CSAPPQVPTDTQYF. For the CDR3, the DNA is TGCAGTGCTCCCCCACAGGTGCCCACAGATACGCAGTATTTT.